This T cell receptor (beta chain) was obtained from a study of blood T cell repertoires in COVID-19. Study summary: In each case, the material was cDNA or gDNA derived from T cells, B-cell-depleted T cells, or PBMCs.

Under the authors' procedure: Reference gene primers were amplified, and this amplification served to estimate nucleated cell counts. The protocol was immunoSEQ multiplex PCR, while the TCRdb copy is restricted to in-frame clones and leaves out a portion. Clonal size and the V and J genes are those of that table, whereas D and trimming came from the DNA. The sample consists of about 62,000 clones, more than 55% of them appearing once. Participants came from 20 to 25 US areas, aged about 18 to 90 years. The germline gives CDR1 MNHEY, CDR2 SMNVEV (reference sequence). The CDR3 length is 11 residues. V gave up 11 bases and J gave up 7 bases; unmatched junction bases: 2.

This clonotype originated in a woman aged 55 to 70 who had been exposed to COVID-19. V and J are TRBV27 and TRBJ2-1; 10 nucleotides match TRBD2. The sample taken for sequencing was PBMCs or T cells enriched from blood (not recorded which). The CDR3 nucleotides read TGTGCCGTTAGCGGGAGGAATGAGCAGTTCTTC. Translating gives CAVSGRNEQFF.